The TCR beta chain described here comes from a study of T cell repertoires in cytomegalovirus infection. Across the whole study: Through public TCR beta signatures, both CMV infection and matching HLA type were indicated. Findings of the study overall: Carriers of CMV plus the relevant HLA were identified by cumulative public TCR beta family frequency. HLA-C-restricted CMV clonotypes gave the most frequent clonotype in two of eight donors.

TCRdb analysed the reads with MiXCR anew, one entry per CDR3 protein. This sample has under 200,000 distinct CDR3 sequences; 8.5% to 10% occur once, and the top ten carry roughly 5%. The V gene's germline CDR1 is SEHNR and CDR2 FQNEAQ (reference sequence). The CDR3 has 17 residues. After removal of 8 bases from V and 5 bases from J, the junction contained 16 bases not matched to a gene. There are many counts of this clonotype. Its antigen remains unknown. The J gene is TRBJ2-2, the V gene TRBV7-9, with 8 bases lining up with TRBD1. The TCR sequence derives from a human donor in good health (CMV status not recorded). Some clones in this sample may be carry-over from other donors' samples. Specimen: PBMCs. In DNA, the CDR3 is TGTGCCAGCGGACGGACAGGGATGGCGCTGAGGACCGGGGAGCTGTTTTTT. It yields the protein CASGRTGMALRTGELFF.